The entry below describes one TCR beta chain. The sample originates from a study of blood T cell repertoires in COVID-19. The wider study: Specimens from acute and convalescent COVID-19 originated in the United States, Italy and Spain. Sources were T cells, B-cell-depleted T cells, or PBMCs; the material itself was cDNA or gDNA.

How the authors handled the data: Using reference gene primer amplification, nucleated cell counts were estimated. This table comes from immunoSEQ multiplex PCR, and its TCRdb copy is limited to in-frame clones, with some not included. The DNA was the basis for D and trimming; V, J and clone size are from that table. Of 110,000 or so clones in the sample, 75% to 90% were seen once. This CDR3 spans 14 amino acids. Germline assignment: CDR1 LNHNV and CDR2 YYDKDF (reference sequence). The V and J ends lost 4 bases and 1 base respectively, with 11 bases between them. The sequenced material came from peripheral blood. The source of this sequence is a woman aged 50 to 65 with acute or convalescent COVID-19. The chain links TRBV15 to TRBJ2-7, with unresolved D. CDR3 region: CATSNGSPSYEQYF. The CDR3 DNA sequence: TGTGCCACCAGCAACGGTTCGCCGTCCTACGAGCAGTACTTC.